Listed below are T cell receptor beta chains from one sample, sequenced in a study of CD8+ T cells in alopecia areata. Here immunoSEQ multiplex PCR was the method, and the copy in TCRdb shows in-frame clones only, minus some. This table holds about 140,000 clones, about 54% found once. Sequences were obtained from CD4+ T cells sorted from blood. The receptors here all came from a human donor in good health. Each CDR3 is given with its conserved first and last residue. Fields, in order: CDR3 DNA, CDR3 protein, V gene, D gene, clone size, J gene. D genes are given only for firm matches. Expanded clones get a size class; other rows say once, few or many, or leave the size out.

TGTGCCAGCAGCAGGAGCACAGATACGCAGTATTTT,CASSRSTDTQYF,TRBV5-4,NA,NA,TRBJ2-3
TGCGCCAGCAGCCCCATACCAAGGGAAACGAACACTGAAGCTTTCTTT,CASSPIPRETNTEAFF,TRBV4-1,NA,once,TRBJ1-1
TGCAGCGTTGGCTCCCCGGACAGGGGTTCCTACACCTTC,CSVGSPDRGSYTF,TRBV29-1,TRBD1,few,TRBJ1-2
TGTGCCAGCAGTGAAGCCGTTACGACTACGCAGTATTTT,CASSEAVTTTQYF,TRBV6-1,NA,NA,TRBJ2-3
TGTGCCAGCACCCGACAGCCCTATAGCAATCAGCCCCAGCATTTT,CASTRQPYSNQPQHF,TRBV2,NA,few,TRBJ1-5
TGTGCCATCCGATCTCTTCTGGGAAACACCATATATTTT,CAIRSLLGNTIYF,TRBV10-3,NA,few,TRBJ1-3
TGCGCCAGCAGCTTGGCAGGGCGGGTTGAGCGTGTGCAGTTCTTC,CASSLAGRVERVQFF,TRBV5-1,NA,few,TRBJ2-1
TGTGCCAGCAGCTTGGATTCCAGGGACTATTACGAGCAGTACTTC,CASSLDSRDYYEQYF,TRBV5-6,TRBD2,NA,TRBJ2-7
TGCGCCAGCAGACGGACAGGGGAGTATGGCTACACCTTC,CASRRTGEYGYTF,TRBV5-1,TRBD1,few,TRBJ1-2
TGTGCCAGCAGCCTCCGGGACAGGAACACTGAAGCTTTCTTT,CASSLRDRNTEAFF,TRBV28,TRBD1,NA,TRBJ1-1
TGTGCCAGCATCGGCGGAGGGCACGGCTACACCTTC,CASIGGGHGYTF,TRBV5-6,NA,once,TRBJ1-2
TGTGCCAGCAGCCAGCCAGTCTCTGGAAACACCATATATTTT,CASSQPVSGNTIYF,TRBV11-2,NA,few,TRBJ1-3
TGCGCCAGCAGCTTGGTGCAGGGCTCCGACGAGCAGTACTTC,CASSLVQGSDEQYF,TRBV5-1,NA,NA,TRBJ2-7
TGTGCCAGCAGCGTACGAGGGGTCGATGAGCAGTTCTTC,CASSVRGVDEQFF,TRBV9,NA,NA,TRBJ2-1
TGTGCCAGCAGCCCCGGCGGCTACACCTTC,CASSPGGYTF,TRBV9,NA,NA,TRBJ1-2
TGTGCCAGTAGCTCGGTCAACTATGGCTACACCTTC,CASSSVNYGYTF,TRBV19,NA,NA,TRBJ1-2
TGCAGCGTTGCAAATTCCTACGAGCAGTACTTC,CSVANSYEQYF,TRBV29-1,NA,NA,TRBJ2-7
TGTGCCAGAGCTCCTACAGGGACAGATACGCAGTATTTT,CARAPTGTDTQYF,TRBV2,NA,NA,TRBJ2-3
TGTGCCAGCAGGCACGACCTCGGGACAGACTATGGCTACACCTTC,CASRHDLGTDYGYTF,TRBV27,TRBD1,NA,TRBJ1-2
TGTGCCAGCAATCCCGGGGGGACCAATGAGCAGTTCTTC,CASNPGGTNEQFF,TRBV25-1,TRBD2,once,TRBJ2-1
TGCAGCGTGGAGGGGAGACCCTACGAGCAGTACTTC,CSVEGRPYEQYF,TRBV29-1,NA,NA,TRBJ2-7
TGCAGCGGCCGACTAGCGGTTAGCACAGATACGCAGTATTTT,CSGRLAVSTDTQYF,TRBV29-1,TRBD2,NA,TRBJ2-3
TGTGCCAGTGCGGAGGGGCCGAACACCGGGGAGCTGTTTTTT,CASAEGPNTGELFF,TRBV6-5,NA,once,TRBJ2-2
TGTGCCAGCAGTGCAGCCAAAAACATTCAGTACTTC,CASSAAKNIQYF,TRBV2,NA,medium-sized,TRBJ2-4
TGTGCCAGCAGCTACAGCCGGTCGCAGTACTTC,CASSYSRSQYF,TRBV28,NA,NA,TRBJ2-7
TGCGCCAGCAGCCTGGGACAGGCTTTAGATGGCTACACCTTC,CASSLGQALDGYTF,TRBV4-1,TRBD1,NA,TRBJ1-2
TGTGCCAGCAGTTCCCCGCCCGCCATCCTGCCCTACGAGCAGTACTTC,CASSSPPAILPYEQYF,TRBV6-5,NA,few,TRBJ2-7
TGTGCCAGTACCAATCATCGCTCCTACAATGAGCAGTTCTTC,CASTNHRSYNEQFF,TRBV19,NA,few,TRBJ2-1
TGTGCTAGTGGACTGAACACTGAAGCTTTCTTT,CASGLNTEAFF,TRBV12-5,NA,NA,TRBJ1-1
TGCAGCGTTGCGGGGAGCTCTGGGGCCAACGTCCTGACTTTC,CSVAGSSGANVLTF,TRBV29-1,NA,few,TRBJ2-6
TGTGCCAGCAGCTCAGGAGGGACAGGGGCCTTTAATGAGCAGTTCTTC,CASSSGGTGAFNEQFF,TRBV13,TRBD1,NA,TRBJ2-1
TGTGCCAGCAGTCAACAGGGCACTGAGCAGTTCTTC,CASSQQGTEQFF,TRBV6-5,NA,NA,TRBJ2-1
TGCAGCGTTGGAGGGGGGGCGCGGACTGAAGCTTTCTTT,CSVGGGARTEAFF,TRBV29-1,NA,NA,TRBJ1-1
TGTGCCTGGGGTACGGGCCCCTACGAGCAGTACTTC,CAWGTGPYEQYF,TRBV30,NA,NA,TRBJ2-7
TGTGCCAGCAGTACCATCCGGGGCGACAATGAGCAGTTCTTC,CASSTIRGDNEQFF,TRBV6-5,NA,NA,TRBJ2-1
TGTGCCAGCAGGCGAACAGGGACTGACGGCTACACCTTC,CASRRTGTDGYTF,TRBV5-6,NA,few,TRBJ1-2
TGTGCCAGCAGTCCCCAGGGGGGCAATCAGCCCCAGCATTTT,CASSPQGGNQPQHF,TRBV2,TRBD1,few,TRBJ1-5
TGTGCCAGCAGCTTAGCCAGACGCGGTGAGCAGTTCTTC,CASSLARRGEQFF,TRBV11-2,NA,few,TRBJ2-1
TGTGCCAGCAGTCTCCAAAACATTCAGTACTTC,CASSLQNIQYF,TRBV2,NA,NA,TRBJ2-4
TGCAGCGTTGATGGACAGGGGGCGCTTACGTATCGAGAAGCTTTCTTT,CSVDGQGALTYREAFF,TRBV29-1,TRBD1,NA,TRBJ1-1
TGCAGCGTACGGACAGGGAACGCCAATGGCTACACCTTC,CSVRTGNANGYTF,TRBV29-1,TRBD1,NA,TRBJ1-2
TGCGCCAGCAGAAGGTGGGAGCCTGACTACGAGCAGTACTTC,CASRRWEPDYEQYF,TRBV5-1,NA,NA,TRBJ2-7
TGTGCCAGCAGCTTAGCCGGGGCTGGGGCCAACGTCCTGACTTTC,CASSLAGAGANVLTF,TRBV7-9,NA,few,TRBJ2-6
TGTGCCAGCATCAGTAGACTGGGAAGCTCCTACGAGCAGTACTTC,CASISRLGSSYEQYF,TRBV6-5,NA,NA,TRBJ2-7
TGTGCCAGCAGCTCAGGAGAAATTAGGTTCAATGAGCAGTTCTTC,CASSSGEIRFNEQFF,TRBV7-2,NA,NA,TRBJ2-1
TGCAGCGTTGCCATCGGGACAGGGGCTCGAGGACTATCAACCTACGAGCAGTACTTC,CSVAIGTGARGLSTYEQYF,TRBV29-1,TRBD1,once,TRBJ2-7
TGCGCCAGCAGCGGCGGACAGGGAGTCTTTGAAGGGGCCGGGGAGCTGTTTTTT,CASSGGQGVFEGAGELFF,TRBV5-1,TRBD1,once,TRBJ2-2
TGTGCCTGGAGTGTTCCGGACATACGGAGCAATCAGCCCCAGCATTTT,CAWSVPDIRSNQPQHF,TRBV30,NA,NA,TRBJ1-5
TGTGCCATCAGTGACCCACCCTACGAGCAGTACTTC,CAISDPPYEQYF,TRBV10-3,NA,NA,TRBJ2-7
TGTGCCAGCAGGCCGCCGGGACAGGGATACGAGCAGTACTTC,CASRPPGQGYEQYF,TRBV28,TRBD1,few,TRBJ2-7
TGTGCCAGCAGCCAATTAGCGCCCAAAATAAACATTCAGTACTTC,CASSQLAPKINIQYF,TRBV14,NA,few,TRBJ2-4
TGTGCCAGTAGTATAGTTCGGGGTAGTGGCAATCAGCCCCAGCATTTT,CASSIVRGSGNQPQHF,TRBV19,NA,few,TRBJ1-5
TGTGCCAGCAGCGAGGCGGGGGGCCGCACCTACGAGCAGTACTTC,CASSEAGGRTYEQYF,TRBV7-6,TRBD2,NA,TRBJ2-7
TGCGCCAGCAGTCAATCTTGGACGCGAATGAACACTGAAGCTTTCTTT,CASSQSWTRMNTEAFF,TRBV23-1,NA,few,TRBJ1-1